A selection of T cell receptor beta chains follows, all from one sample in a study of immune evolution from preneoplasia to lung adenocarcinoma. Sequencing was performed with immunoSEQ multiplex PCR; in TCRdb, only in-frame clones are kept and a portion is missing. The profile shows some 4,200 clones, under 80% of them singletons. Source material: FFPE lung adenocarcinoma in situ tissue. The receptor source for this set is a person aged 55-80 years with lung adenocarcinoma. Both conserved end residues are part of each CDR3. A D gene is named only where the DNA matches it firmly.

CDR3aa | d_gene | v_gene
CATSRTGAKNTEAFF | - | TRBV5-1
CASSPTRGLNTEAFF | TRBD1 | TRBV18
CTSSQDSFGLLVRPSSYNEQFF | - | TRBV1
CASSLIPGAEAFF | - | TRBV5-1
CASSLPTGVVETQYF | TRBD1 | TRBV7-9
CASDEGGSYNEQFF | - | TRBV5-1
CASSWQTARAFF | - | TRBV7-2
CASSWTGQETQYF | TRBD1 | TRBV19
CASSSTGLNGEQYF | TRBD1 | TRBV6-6
CASSRQLQETQYF | - | TRBV6-5
CASSLISRDRNTGELFF | TRBD1 | TRBV7-6
CASSDRGNEKLFF | TRBD1 | TRBV5-4
CANGQGPYGYTF | TRBD1 | TRBV30
CASSRTDTNTGELFF | - | TRBV11-2
CASRWTSSVISGNTIYF | - | TRBV19
CAWSVPDRYNEQFF | - | TRBV30
CASSLGTADTQYF | - | TRBV7-3
CASSSGLITDTQYF | - | TRBV9
CASSYHRDSMLGYTF | TRBD1 | TRBV6-5
CASSQGLQVSYEQYF | - | TRBV4-1
CASRNPGQDYTEAFF | TRBD1 | TRBV2
CASSPDTYEQYF | - | TRBV14
CASSLRRTGNEQYF | TRBD1 | TRBV27
CASSPPRGLDNEQFF | - | TRBV7-9
CASSLADPGRDKPYF | - | TRBV7-9
CASSLAAGSTNEKLFF | - | TRBV7-2
CASRRQGANYEQYF | TRBD1 | TRBV28
CASSLNRETGSSGANVLTF | - | TRBV13
CATRRGQDTEAFF | TRBD1 | TRBV18
CASSLDRNYGYTF | - | TRBV5-1
CASSLATGSSGANVLTF | - | TRBV7-8
CASSYSQGWDTQYF | - | TRBV6-5
CASSETGGTSIEKLFF | TRBD1 | TRBV2
CASSSSGAGNTIYF | - | TRBV6-5
CASSFQETQYF | - | TRBV2
CASSGQGITNEKLFF | - | TRBV6-1
CASSPPRTQYF | - | TRBV5-4
CASSLRISDGYTF | - | TRBV5-1
CASRDRSSPLREGYTF | TRBD1 | TRBV27
CASSLGPSASYEQYF | - | TRBV11-2
CASSQDRDQPQHF | - | TRBV4-3
CASGLVSGPYNEQFF | TRBD2 | TRBV12-5
CASSGTGGMNTEAFF | TRBD1 | TRBV27
CASSTDRENEKLFF | TRBD1 | TRBV6-6
CASSHRDSPEQYF | - | TRBV18
CASNEGTYQPQHF | - | TRBV7-8
CASSQAKGTPRNEQFF | - | TRBV4-2
CSARGGGEQYF | - | TRBV20-1
CASSLGEFGGYF | - | TRBV7-9
CAISVGGLGATGELFF | - | TRBV10-3
CASSEQGVGTGELFF | TRBD1 | TRBV5-1
CASSPLRINNSPLHF | - | TRBV6-1
CASSQDIGVPNTEAFF | - | TRBV4-3
CASTEPNGPQYF | - | TRBV5-1
CASSQAGTTSGANVLTF | - | TRBV4-1
CASTGPWTSGELFF | - | TRBV9
CASSSSGLRDQPQHF | - | TRBV5-1